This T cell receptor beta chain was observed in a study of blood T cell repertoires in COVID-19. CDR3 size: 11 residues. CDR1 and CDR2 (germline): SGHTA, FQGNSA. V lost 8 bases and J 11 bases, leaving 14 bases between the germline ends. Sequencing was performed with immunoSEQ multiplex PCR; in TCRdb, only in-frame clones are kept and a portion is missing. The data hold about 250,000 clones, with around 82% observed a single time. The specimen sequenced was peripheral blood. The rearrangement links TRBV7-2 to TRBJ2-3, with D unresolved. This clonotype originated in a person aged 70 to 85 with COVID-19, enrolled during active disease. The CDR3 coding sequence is TGTGCCAGCGGCATGCTACCGGGGCAGTATTTT. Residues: CASGMLPGQYF.